This T cell receptor beta chain was retrieved from a study of T cell clones after liver transplantation. Study-level background: A pre-transplant mixed lymphocyte reaction with TCRbeta sequencing defined graft-donor-reactive clones followed in post-transplant blood.

Produced via immunoSEQ multiplex PCR; TCRdb's table is partial and in-frame only. In the table there are 20,000 to 30,000 clones, roughly 69% of which are singletons. This clone was seen only a few times. After removal of 4 bases from V and 2 bases from J, the junction contained 5 bases not matched to a gene. CDR3 length: 14 amino acids. Germline CDR1 SGHRS, CDR2 YFSETQ. This clonotype was sampled from a human donor who received a liver transplant. Sequencing was performed on CD4+ T cells from blood, taken before liver transplant. The chain employs TRBV5-1 and TRBJ2-5, with 7 bases that match TRBD1. The DNA for the CDR3 is TGCGCCAGCAGCCCGCTGACAGGGCAAGAGACCCAGTACTTC. This encodes CASSPLTGQETQYF.